This T cell receptor beta chain was observed in a study of Ad26.COV2.S vaccination and SARS-CoV-2 variants. Study information: Intramuscular Ad26.COV2.S doses were given once or twice, 56 days apart.

This clone has just a few counts. The length of the CDR3 is 18 residues. V lost 7 bases to trimming and J lost 2 bases, with 27 bases between them. In germline, CDR1 is SGHVS, CDR2 FQNEAQ. The protocol was immunoSEQ multiplex PCR, while the TCRdb copy is restricted to in-frame clones and leaves out a portion. Among around 450,000 clones listed, about 88% were seen once. Treatment noted: 15 to 20 received Ad26.COV2.S at low or high dose, single or two shots; several received placebo; per-sample allocation not given. On day 63 after the first injection, vaccine and placebo recipients gave samples. The sequence derives from a person aged 18 to 65 who received the Ad26.COV2.S COVID-19 vaccine or a placebo. Sequencing used peripheral blood, obtained in a trial of Ad26.COV2.S vaccine versus placebo. This chain connects TRBV7-8 to TRBJ2-7; the D call may be TRBD1 or TRBD2 (5 bases each). The DNA for the CDR3 is TGTGCCAGCACTCTGTGGGGCAGCGGTCGTGCCATCACCTACGAGCAGTACTTC. As protein: CASTLWGSGRAITYEQYF.